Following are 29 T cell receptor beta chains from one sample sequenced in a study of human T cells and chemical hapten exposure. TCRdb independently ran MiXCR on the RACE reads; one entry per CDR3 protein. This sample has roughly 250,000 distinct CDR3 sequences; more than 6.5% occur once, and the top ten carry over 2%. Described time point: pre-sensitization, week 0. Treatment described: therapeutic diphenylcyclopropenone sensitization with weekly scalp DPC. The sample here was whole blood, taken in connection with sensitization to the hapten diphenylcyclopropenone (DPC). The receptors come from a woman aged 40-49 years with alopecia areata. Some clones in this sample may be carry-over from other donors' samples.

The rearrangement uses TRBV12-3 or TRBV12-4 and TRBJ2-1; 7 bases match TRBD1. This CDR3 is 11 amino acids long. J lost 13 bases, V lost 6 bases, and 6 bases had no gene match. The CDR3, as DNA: TGTGCCAGCAGACGGACAGGTCGACAGTTCTTC. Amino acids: CASRRTGRQFF.

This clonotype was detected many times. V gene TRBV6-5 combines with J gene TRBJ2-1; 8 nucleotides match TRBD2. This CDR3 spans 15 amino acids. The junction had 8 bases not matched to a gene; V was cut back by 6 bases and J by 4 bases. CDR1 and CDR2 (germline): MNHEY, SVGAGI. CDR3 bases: TGTGCCAGCAGGGGTAGCGGGACGGGATACAATGAGCAGTTCTTC. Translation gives CASRGSGTGYNEQFF.

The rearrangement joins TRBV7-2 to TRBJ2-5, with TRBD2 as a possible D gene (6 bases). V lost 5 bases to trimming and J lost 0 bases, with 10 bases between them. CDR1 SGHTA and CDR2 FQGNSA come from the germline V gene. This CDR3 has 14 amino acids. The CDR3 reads CASSGLQYQETQYF. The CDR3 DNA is TGTGCCAGCAGCGGACTACAGTACCAAGAGACCCAGTACTTC.

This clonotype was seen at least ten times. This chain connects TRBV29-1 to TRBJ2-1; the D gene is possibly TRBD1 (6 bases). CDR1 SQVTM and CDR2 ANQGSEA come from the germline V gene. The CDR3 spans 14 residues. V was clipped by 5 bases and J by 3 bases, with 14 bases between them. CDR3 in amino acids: CSVPSPGHYNEQFF. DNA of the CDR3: TGCAGCGTTCCATCACCGGGACACTACAATGAGCAGTTCTTC.

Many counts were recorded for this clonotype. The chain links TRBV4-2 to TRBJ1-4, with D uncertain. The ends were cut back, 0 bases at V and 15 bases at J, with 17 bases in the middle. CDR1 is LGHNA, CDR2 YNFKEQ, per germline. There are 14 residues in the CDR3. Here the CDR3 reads CASSQDRARSRMFF. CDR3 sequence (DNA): TGTGCCAGCAGCCAAGATAGGGCCAGATCCCGGATGTTTTTT.

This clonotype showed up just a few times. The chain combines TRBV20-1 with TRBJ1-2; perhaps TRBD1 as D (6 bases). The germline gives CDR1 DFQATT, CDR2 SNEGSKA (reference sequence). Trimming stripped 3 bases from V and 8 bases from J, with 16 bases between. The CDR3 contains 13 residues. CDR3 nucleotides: TGCAGTGCTAGGTTAGGGGGAAGACGAGGCTACACCTTC. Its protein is CSARLGGRRGYTF.

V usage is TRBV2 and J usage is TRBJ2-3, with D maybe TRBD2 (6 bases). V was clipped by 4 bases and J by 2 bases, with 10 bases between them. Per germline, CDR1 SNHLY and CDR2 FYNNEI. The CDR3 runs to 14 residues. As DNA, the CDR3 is TGTGCCAGCAGTGCCCCGGACTACACAGATACGCAGTATTTT. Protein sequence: CASSAPDYTDTQYF.

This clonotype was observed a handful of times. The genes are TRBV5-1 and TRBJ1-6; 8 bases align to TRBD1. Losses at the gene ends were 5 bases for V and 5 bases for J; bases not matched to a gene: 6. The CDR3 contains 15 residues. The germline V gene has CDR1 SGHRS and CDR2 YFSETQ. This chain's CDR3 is CASRDGTGHNSPLHF. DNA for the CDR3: TGCGCCAGCAGGGATGGGACAGGTCATAATTCACCCCTCCACTTT.

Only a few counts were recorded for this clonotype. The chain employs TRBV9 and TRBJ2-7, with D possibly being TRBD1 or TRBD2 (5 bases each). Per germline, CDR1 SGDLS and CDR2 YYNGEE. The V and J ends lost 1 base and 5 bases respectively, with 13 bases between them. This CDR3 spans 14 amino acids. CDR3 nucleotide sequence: TGTGCCAGCAGCGTACGGGGCCTCGAGGACGAGCAGTACTTC. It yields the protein CASSVRGLEDEQYF.

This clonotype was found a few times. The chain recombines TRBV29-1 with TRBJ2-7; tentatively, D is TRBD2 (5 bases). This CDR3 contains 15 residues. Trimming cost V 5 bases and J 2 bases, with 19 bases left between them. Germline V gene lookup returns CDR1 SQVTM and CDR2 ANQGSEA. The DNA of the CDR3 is TGCAGCGTTCTCCTCGTTGAGGGCCTAACCTACGAGCAGTACTTC. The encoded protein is CSVLLVEGLTYEQYF.

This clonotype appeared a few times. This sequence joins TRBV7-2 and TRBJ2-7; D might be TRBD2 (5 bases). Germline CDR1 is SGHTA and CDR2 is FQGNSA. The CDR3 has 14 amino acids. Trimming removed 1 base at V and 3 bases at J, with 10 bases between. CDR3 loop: CASSLGRSGYEQYF. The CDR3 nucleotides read TGTGCCAGCAGCTTAGGAAGGAGCGGCTACGAGCAGTACTTC.

The CDR3 region is CASSSGQGHYEQYF. The CDR3 region has the DNA TGCGCCAGCAGCTCCGGACAGGGCCATTACGAGCAGTACTTC. The chain is built from TRBV5-1 and TRBJ2-7; 8 bases map to TRBD1. The CDR3 runs to 14 residues. Germline CDR1 SGHRS, CDR2 YFSETQ. V was pared by 3 bases and J by 4 bases, with 6 bases of the junction left unmatched.

CDR3 loop: CASSYSTGGYSNQPQHF. The CDR3 region has the DNA TGTGCCAGCAGTTACTCGACGGGAGGCTATAGCAATCAGCCCCAGCATTTT. V and J are TRBV6-2 or TRBV6-3 and TRBJ1-5; D ambiguous. This CDR3 is built from 17 residues. Looked up from germline, CDR1 is MNHEY and CDR2 is SVGEGT. V was clipped by 0 bases and J by 0 bases, with 12 bases between them.

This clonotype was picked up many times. In nucleotides, the CDR3 is TGCAGCGTTCGGACAGGCAGGAACACTGAAGCTTTCTTT. Protein product: CSVRTGRNTEAFF. V gene TRBV29-1 combines with J gene TRBJ1-1; 7 bases match TRBD1. This CDR3 has 13 amino acids. Germline lookup yields CDR1 SQVTM and CDR2 ANQGSEA. Trimming took 5 bases from V and 1 from J; bases not matched to a gene: 4. Supplemented by reference TRBV29-1 and TRBJ1-1, the full variable domain reads SAVISQKPSRDICQRGTSLTIQCQVDSQVTMMFWYRQQPGQSLTLIATANQGSEATYESGFVIDKFPISRPNLTFSTLTVSNMSPEDSSIYLCSVRTGRNTEAFFGQGTRLTVV.

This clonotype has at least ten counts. The CDR3, as DNA: TGTGCCAGCAGCTTACGACGTCACAATGAGCAGTTCTTC. It encodes CASSLRRHNEQFF. The chain has TRBV7-2 and TRBJ2-1; D gene unclear. The germline CDR1 and CDR2 sequences are SGHTA and FQGNSA. The V end was cut by 2 bases, the J end by 5 bases, with 7 bases between. The CDR3 loop spans 13 amino acids.

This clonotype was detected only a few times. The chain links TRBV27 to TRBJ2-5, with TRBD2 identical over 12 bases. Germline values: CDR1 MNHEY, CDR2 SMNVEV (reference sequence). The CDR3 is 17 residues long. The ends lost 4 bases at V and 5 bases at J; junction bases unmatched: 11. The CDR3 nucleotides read TGTGCCAGCAGTTCAAGGACTAGCGGGAACCGAATGGAGACCCAGTACTTC. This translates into CASSSRTSGNRMETQYF.

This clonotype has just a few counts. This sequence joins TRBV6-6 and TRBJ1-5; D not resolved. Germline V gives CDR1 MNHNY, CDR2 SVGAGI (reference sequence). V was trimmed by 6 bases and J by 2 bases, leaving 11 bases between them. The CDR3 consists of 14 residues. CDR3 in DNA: TGTGCCAGCAGGGCGGACGGCCGCAATCAGCCCCAGCATTTT. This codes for CASRADGRNQPQHF.

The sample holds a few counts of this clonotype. This CDR3 is CSVQTSIQYF. In DNA, the CDR3 is TGCAGCGTCCAGACTAGCATTCAGTACTTC. This sequence joins TRBV29-1 and TRBJ2-4; TRBD2 is a possible D gene (6 bases). The CDR3 runs to 10 residues. Germline CDR1 SQVTM, CDR2 ANQGSEA. V lost 6 bases, J lost 9 bases, and 9 bases lay in between.

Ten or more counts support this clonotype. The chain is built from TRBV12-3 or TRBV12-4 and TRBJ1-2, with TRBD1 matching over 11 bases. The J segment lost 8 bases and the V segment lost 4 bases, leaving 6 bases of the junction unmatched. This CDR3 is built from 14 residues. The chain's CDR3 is CASSSTDRGQGYTF. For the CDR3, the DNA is TGTGCCAGCAGTTCGACGGACAGGGGGCAAGGCTACACCTTC.

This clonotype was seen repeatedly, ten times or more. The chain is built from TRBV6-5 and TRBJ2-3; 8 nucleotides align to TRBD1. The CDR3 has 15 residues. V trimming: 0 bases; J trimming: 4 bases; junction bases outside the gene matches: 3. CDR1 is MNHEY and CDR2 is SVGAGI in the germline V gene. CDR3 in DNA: TGTGCCAGCAGTTACTCGACAGGGGTCCCAGATACGCAGTATTTT. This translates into CASSYSTGVPDTQYF.

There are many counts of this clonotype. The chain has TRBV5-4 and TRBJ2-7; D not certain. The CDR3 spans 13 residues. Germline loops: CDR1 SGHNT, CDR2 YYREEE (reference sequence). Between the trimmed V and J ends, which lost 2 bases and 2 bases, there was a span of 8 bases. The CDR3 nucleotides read TGTGCCAGCAGCTTCGAGCCGACCTACGAGCAGTACTTC. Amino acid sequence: CASSFEPTYEQYF.

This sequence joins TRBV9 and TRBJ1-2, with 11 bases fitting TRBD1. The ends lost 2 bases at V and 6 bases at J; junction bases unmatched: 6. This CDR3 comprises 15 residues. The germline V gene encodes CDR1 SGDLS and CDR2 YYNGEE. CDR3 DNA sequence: TGTGCCAGCAGCGTGGGACAGGGGGACCTCCATGGCTACACCTTC. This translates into CASSVGQGDLHGYTF.

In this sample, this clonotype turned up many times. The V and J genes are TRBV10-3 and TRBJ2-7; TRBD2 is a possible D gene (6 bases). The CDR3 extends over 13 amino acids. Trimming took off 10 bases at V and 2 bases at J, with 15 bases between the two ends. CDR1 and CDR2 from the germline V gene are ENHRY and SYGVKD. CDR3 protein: CATMLGGTYEQYF. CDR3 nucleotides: TGTGCCACCATGCTCGGGGGAACCTACGAGCAGTACTTC.

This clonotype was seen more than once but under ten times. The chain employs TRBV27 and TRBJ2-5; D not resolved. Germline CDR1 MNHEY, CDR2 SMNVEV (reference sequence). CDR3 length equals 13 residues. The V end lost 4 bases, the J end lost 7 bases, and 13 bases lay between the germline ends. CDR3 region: CASSSPGTSTQYF. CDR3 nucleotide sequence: TGTGCCAGCAGTTCGCCGGGTACTTCGACCCAGTACTTC.

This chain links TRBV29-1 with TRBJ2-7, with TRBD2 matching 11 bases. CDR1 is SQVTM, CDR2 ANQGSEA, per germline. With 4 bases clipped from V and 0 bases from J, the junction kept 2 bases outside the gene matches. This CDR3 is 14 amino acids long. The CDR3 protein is CSVAGLAVSYEQYF. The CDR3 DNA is TGCAGCGTTGCGGGACTAGCGGTCTCCTACGAGCAGTACTTC.

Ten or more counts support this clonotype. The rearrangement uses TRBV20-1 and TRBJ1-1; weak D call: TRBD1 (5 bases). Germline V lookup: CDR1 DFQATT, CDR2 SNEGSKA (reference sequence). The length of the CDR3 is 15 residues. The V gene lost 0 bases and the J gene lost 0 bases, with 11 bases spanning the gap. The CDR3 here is CSARDPRGMNTEAFF. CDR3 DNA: TGCAGTGCTAGAGATCCTCGGGGCATGAACACTGAAGCTTTCTTT.

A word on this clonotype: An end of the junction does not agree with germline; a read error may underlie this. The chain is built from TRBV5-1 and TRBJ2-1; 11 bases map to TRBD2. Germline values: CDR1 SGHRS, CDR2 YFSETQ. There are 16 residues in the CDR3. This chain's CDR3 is CTSRRLAGSPHNEQFF. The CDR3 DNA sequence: TGCACCAGCAGAAGACTAGCGGGAAGCCCCCACAATGAGCAGTTCTTC.

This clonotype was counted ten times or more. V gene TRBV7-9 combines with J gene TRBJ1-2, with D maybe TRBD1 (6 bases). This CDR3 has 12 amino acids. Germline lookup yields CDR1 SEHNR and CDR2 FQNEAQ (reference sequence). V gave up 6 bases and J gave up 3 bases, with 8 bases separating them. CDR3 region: CASSWTDYGYTF. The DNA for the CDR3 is TGTGCCAGCAGTTGGACAGACTATGGCTACACCTTC.

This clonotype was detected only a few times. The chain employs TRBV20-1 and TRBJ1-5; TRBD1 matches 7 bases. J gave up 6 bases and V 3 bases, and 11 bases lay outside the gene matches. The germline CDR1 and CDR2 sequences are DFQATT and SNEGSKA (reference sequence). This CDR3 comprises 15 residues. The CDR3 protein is CSARATGERGQPQHF. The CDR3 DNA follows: TGCAGTGCTAGGGCCACAGGGGAAAGAGGTCAGCCCCAGCATTTT.